The source of this TCR beta chain is a study of T cell clonality in common variable immunodeficiency. The CDR3 sequence is 15 residues long. Per the germline V gene, CDR1 is MNHEY and CDR2 is SVGEGT. Trimming stripped 5 bases from V and 4 bases from J, with 17 bases between. The method was immunoSEQ multiplex PCR; TCRdb's version includes in-frame clones alone and lacks a portion of them. Recorded here are about 26,000 clones, none singletons. Study conclusions and caveats: T cell subpopulation sequencing would be needed to explain CVID clonality. Fewer TCRbeta clones were shared among CVID subjects than controls. Reportedly, TCR beta sequences from common variable immunodeficiency showed fewer deletions and N-nucleotide insertions. Repertoire-complication correlations in CVID were limited by patient heterogeneity. CVID subjects had higher TCRbeta clonality than healthy controls, most marked in about a third.

Comments on this clone: Its matching antigen is unknown. The read terminates 3 residues before the CDR3 end, so the remaining end is supplied by the germline J gene.

Sequenced material: peripheral blood mononuclear cells. The sequence was obtained from a human donor with common variable immunodeficiency. This rearrangement joins TRBV6-2 or TRBV6-3 to TRBJ1-2; TRBD1 might be the D (5 bases). CDR3 DNA (partial): TGTGCCAGCAGTCACCTCCGCAGGGAGCCCTATGGC. Protein: CASSHLRREPYG. The CDR3, in full, reads CASSHLRREPYGYTF.